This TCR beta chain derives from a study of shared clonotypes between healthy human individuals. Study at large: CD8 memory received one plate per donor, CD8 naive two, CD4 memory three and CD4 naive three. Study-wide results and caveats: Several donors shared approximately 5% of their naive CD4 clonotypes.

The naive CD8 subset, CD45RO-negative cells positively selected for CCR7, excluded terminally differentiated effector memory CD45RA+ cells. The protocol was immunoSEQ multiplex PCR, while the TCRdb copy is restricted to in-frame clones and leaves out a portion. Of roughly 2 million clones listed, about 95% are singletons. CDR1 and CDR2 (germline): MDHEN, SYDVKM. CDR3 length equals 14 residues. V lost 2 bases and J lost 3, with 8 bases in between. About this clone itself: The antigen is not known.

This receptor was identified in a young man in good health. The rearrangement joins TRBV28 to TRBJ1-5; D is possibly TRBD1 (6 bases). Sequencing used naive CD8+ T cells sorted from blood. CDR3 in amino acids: CASSLQGINQPQHF. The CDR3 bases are TGTGCCAGCAGTTTACAGGGGATCAATCAGCCCCAGCATTTT.